This entry features one T cell receptor beta chain sequence. Losses at the gene ends were 3 bases for V and 0 bases for J; bases not matched to a gene: 12. The germline V gene has CDR1 DFQATT and CDR2 SNEGSKA (reference sequence). The CDR3 runs 17 residues. This record belongs to a study of CD8 T cells in Susac syndrome. RNA, at about 0.5 to 1 ug, was reverse transcribed with random hexamers. A single record per CDR3 protein comes from TCRdb applying MiXCR to the immunoSEQ multiplex PCR reads. Of 15,000 to 20,000 distinct CDR3 sequences listed, roughly 95% were seen once; the top ten hold around 0.21%.

V and J are TRBV20-1 and TRBJ2-5; TRBD2 matches at 8 bases. Material: CD8+ T cells from PBMCs. The TCR originated in a human donor in good health. The CDR3 is CSASFTGGGAYQETQYF. CDR3 bases: TGCAGTGCTAGTTTTACGGGAGGGGGGGCGTACCAAGAGACCCAGTACTTC.